This T cell receptor beta chain appears in the sequencing data of a study of blood T cell repertoires in COVID-19. Study summary: Sources were T cells, B-cell-depleted T cells, or PBMCs; the material itself was cDNA or gDNA.

V was clipped by 6 bases and J by 5 bases, with 13 bases between them. Germline assignment: CDR1 LNHDA and CDR2 SQIVND (reference sequence). This CDR3 is built from 13 residues. Generated by immunoSEQ multiplex PCR, the TCRdb table keeps only in-frame clones and is missing some. The table has under 200,000 clones, 88% seen once. The specimen was peripheral blood. This receptor was taken from a man aged 35 to 55 with active or convalescent COVID-19. The chain is built from TRBV19 and TRBJ2-5; the D gene is possibly TRBD1 (6 bases). Here the CDR3 reads CASRPTGTETQYF. The CDR3 nucleotides are TGTGCCAGTAGACCCACAGGGACGGAGACCCAGTACTTC.